One TCR delta chain is described in this entry. In its sample, this clone comes out as hyperexpanded (1% or more). Its target antigen remains unknown. No qualities accompany the bases; no much larger clone lies one base away. The same CDR3 arises from other DNA sequences in this sample as well. The library was made by 5' RACE. The RNeasy Micro Kit was used to extract RNA from some 9,100 sorted cells per sample. Libraries were built by template-switch reverse transcription followed by PCR amplification of the CDR3gamma and CDR3delta regions. The amplicons were sequenced on an Illumina MiSeq with the V2 300 kit, which gave 150 bp paired-end reads. In the authors' own workflow: Read quality was checked with FastQC version 0.11.8. Reads were aligned to GenBank TRG or TRD reference genes with MiXCR version 3.0.3 to construct CDR3 sequences. Default MiXCR parameters were applied, except that 3 rather than 5 consecutive nucleotides were used for TRDD assembly. Repertoire analyses, including normalized Shannon-Wiener diversity, clonotype tracking and multidimensional scaling, were performed with VDJtools version 1.2.1 under default settings. CDR3 sequences that were out-of-frame or contained stop codons were left out of the analysis. TCRdb reanalyzed the public reads with the CATT caller, and identical DNA sequences were merged afterwards. The V and J calls come from TCRdb's annotation, not from the publication. Across this sample there are about 700 delta-chain clones, with roughly 52% seen only once. Under 30% of the sample is held by the ten biggest clonotypes.

The data were taken from a study of in vitro expanded adult blood gammadelta T cells (dated by TCRdb to between 2020 and 2021). Regarding the research as a whole: Among T cells, Vgamma9Vdelta2 cells made up between 94.4% and 100% of the sorted population, reflecting the sort purity. The study compared the TCR repertoire of Vgamma9Vdelta2 T cells expanded in vitro with a mistletoe-extract drug against those expanded with HMBPP or zoledronate. Three subjects were included in the TCR repertoire analysis. Cells from each donor were stimulated separately with HMBPP, zoledronate or AbnobaViscum P, and TRG and TRD CDR3 repertoires were sequenced for every condition. What the study reported, not specific to this receptor: CDR3 length, diversity and J usage of AbnobaViscum P-expanded Vgamma9Vdelta2 repertoires were found to be similar to those of HMBPP- and zoledronate-expanded repertoires, which suggested a polyclonal response. Top TRGV9 CDR3 clonotypes were largely public, being shared across donors and across all three stimulation conditions. The TRDV2 repertoire shared between treatments was private to each donor, and multidimensional scaling clustered TRD repertoires by subject rather than stimulant. Every repertoire came from in vitro expanded cultures of healthy donor cells rather than from mistletoe-treated patients.

The treatment or condition label here, explained by the study, means: microbial phosphoantigen (E)-4-hydroxy-3-methyl-but-2-enyl pyrophosphate, 9 to 10 nM. Following expansion, live CD3+ TCRgammadelta+ Vgamma9+ Vdelta2+ T cells were FACS-sorted using a FACS Aria III. PBMC were pulsed for one day with around 9 nM HMBPP, then washed three times before expansion. The cultures were expanded for 14 days, and IL-2 was added again every 3 to 4 days. After the one-day stimulant pulse, cells were washed three times and then cultured in medium containing approximately 90 U/mL IL-2. Peripheral blood mononuclear cells were isolated by Lymphoprep gradient centrifugation and cryopreserved in liquid nitrogen before culture. CDR1 and CDR2 were assigned from the germline V gene as GEAIGNYY and EKD. Inclusive of the bounding cysteine and phenylalanine, the CDR3 is 19 residues long. Of the read, only the CDR3 DNA is kept; its 57 bases are in frame from base 1. Ends trimmed: V by 0 bases, J by 1 base; bases unmatched to a gene: 4.

The rearranged chain carries TRDV2 and TRDJ3; 11 central nucleotides agree with TRDD3. This receptor was obtained from an adult in good health. The specimen comprised gamma-delta T cells from peripheral blood expanded in culture, sampled from an in vitro culture stimulated with HMBPP. The CDR3 corresponds to CACDTILGDISWDTRQMFF. The nucleotides read TGTGCCTGTGACACCATACTGGGGGATATTTCCTGGGACACCCGACAGATGTTTTTC.